This T cell receptor beta chain derives from a study of T cell changes during pregnancy in multiple sclerosis. TCRdb keeps only in-frame clones here, not all; method: immunoSEQ multiplex PCR. Here the sample spans tens of thousands of clones, about 92% being singletons. The CDR3 length is 14 residues. Germline-derived CDR1 and CDR2 are ENHRY and SYGVKD. Trimming removed 3 bases from V and 8 bases from J, with 14 bases in between. The gene calls are TRBV10-3 and TRBJ1-3; D gene unclear. Sequenced here: peripheral blood, sampled in the third trimester of pregnancy. This sequence originates from a female donor in good health, enrolled as a control in a pregnancy study. CDR3 nucleotides: TGTGCCATCAGTGACCTCGGGGTCGGGGACACCATATATTTT. Protein sequence: CAISDLGVGDTIYF.